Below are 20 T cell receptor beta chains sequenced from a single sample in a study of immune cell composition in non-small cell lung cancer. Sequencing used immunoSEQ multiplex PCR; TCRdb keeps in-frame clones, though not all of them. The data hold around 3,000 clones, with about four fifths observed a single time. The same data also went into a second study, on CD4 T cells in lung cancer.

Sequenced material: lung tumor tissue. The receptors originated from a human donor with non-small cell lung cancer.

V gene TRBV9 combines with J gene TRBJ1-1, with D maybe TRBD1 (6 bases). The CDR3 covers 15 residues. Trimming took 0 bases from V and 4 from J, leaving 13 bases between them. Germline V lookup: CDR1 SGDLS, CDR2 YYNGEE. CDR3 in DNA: TGTGCCAGCAGCGTAGGGACAGTTCTGAGCACTGAAGCTTTCTTT. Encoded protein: CASSVGTVLSTEAFF. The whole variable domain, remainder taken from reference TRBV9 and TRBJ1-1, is DSGVTQTPKHLITATGQRVTLRCSPRSGDLSVYWYQQSLDQGLQFLIQYYNGEERAKGNILERFSAQQFPDLHSELNLSSLELGDSALYFCASSVGTVLSTEAFFGQGTRLTVV.

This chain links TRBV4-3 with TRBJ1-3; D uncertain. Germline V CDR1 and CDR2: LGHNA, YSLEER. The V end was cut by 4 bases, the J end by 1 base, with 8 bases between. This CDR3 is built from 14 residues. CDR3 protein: CASSPGDSGNTIYF. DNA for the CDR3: TGCGCCAGCAGCCCCGGGGATTCTGGAAACACCATATATTTT.

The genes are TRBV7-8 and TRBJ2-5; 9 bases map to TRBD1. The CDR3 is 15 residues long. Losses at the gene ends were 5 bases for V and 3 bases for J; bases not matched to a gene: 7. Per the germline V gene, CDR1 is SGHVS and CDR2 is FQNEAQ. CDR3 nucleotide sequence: TGTGCCAGCAGCCCCCGGGACAGGGTAAAAGAGACCCAGTACTTC. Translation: CASSPRDRVKETQYF. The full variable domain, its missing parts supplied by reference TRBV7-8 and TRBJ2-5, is GAGVSQSPRYKVAKRGQDVALRCDPISGHVSLFWYQQALGQGPEFLTYFQNEAQLDKSGLPSDRFFAERPEGSVSTLKIQRTQQEDSAVYLCASSPRDRVKETQYFGPGTRLLVL.

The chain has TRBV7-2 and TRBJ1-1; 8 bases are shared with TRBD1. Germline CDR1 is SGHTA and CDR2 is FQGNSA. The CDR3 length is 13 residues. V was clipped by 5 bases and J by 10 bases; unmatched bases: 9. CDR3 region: CASSPNRGFAAFF. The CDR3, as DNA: TGTGCCAGCAGCCCGAACAGGGGGTTTGCAGCTTTCTTT.

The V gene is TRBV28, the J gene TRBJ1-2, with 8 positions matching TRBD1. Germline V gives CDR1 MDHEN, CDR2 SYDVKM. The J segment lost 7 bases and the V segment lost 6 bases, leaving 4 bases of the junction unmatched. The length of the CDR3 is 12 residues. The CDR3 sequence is CASSGQGGGYTF. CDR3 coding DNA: TGTGCCAGCAGCGGACAGGGCGGTGGCTACACCTTC.

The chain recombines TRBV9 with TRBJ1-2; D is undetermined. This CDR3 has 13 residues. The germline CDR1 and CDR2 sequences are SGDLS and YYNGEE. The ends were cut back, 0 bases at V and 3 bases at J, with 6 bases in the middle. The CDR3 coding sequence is TGTGCCAGCAGCGTAGGTGGAGACTATGGCTACACCTTC. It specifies CASSVGGDYGYTF.

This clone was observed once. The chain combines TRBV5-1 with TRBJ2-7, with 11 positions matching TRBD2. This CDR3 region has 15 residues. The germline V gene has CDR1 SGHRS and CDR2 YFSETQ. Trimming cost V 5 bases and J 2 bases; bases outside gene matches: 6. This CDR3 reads CASSSGSGGAYEQYF. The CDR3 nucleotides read TGCGCCAGCAGTTCGGGTAGCGGGGGGGCCTACGAGCAGTACTTC.

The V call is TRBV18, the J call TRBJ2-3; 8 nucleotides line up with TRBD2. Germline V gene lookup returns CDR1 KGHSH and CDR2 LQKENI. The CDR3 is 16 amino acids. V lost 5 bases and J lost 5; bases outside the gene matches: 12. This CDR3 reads CASSMLRQRERDTQYF. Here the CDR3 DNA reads TGTGCCAGCTCAATGCTCCGTCAGCGGGAGAGAGATACGCAGTATTTT.

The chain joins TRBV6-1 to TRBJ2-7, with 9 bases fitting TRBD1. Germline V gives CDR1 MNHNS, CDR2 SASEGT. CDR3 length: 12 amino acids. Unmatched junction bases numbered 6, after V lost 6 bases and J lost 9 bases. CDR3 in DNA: TGTGCCAGCAGCCCGGGACAGGGTTGGCAGTACTTC. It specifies CASSPGQGWQYF.

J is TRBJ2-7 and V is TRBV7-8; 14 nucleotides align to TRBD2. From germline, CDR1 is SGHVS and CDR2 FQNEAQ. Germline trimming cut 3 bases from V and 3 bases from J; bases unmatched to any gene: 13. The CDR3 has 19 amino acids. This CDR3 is CASSLETSGRAIGLYEQYF. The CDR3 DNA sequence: TGTGCCAGCAGCTTGGAGACTAGCGGGAGGGCCATAGGGCTCTACGAGCAGTACTTC.

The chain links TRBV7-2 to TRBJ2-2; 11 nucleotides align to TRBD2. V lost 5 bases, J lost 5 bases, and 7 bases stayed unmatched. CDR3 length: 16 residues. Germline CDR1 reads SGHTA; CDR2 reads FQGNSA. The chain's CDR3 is CASSTPGLAVTGELFF. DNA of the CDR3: TGTGCCAGCAGCACCCCGGGACTAGCGGTTACCGGGGAGCTGTTTTTT.

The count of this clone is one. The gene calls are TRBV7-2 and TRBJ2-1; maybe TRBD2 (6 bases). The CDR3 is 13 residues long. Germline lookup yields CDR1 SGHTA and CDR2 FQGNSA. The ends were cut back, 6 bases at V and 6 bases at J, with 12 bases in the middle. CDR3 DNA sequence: TGTGCCAGCAGTCTACGGACTACCAATGAGCAGTTCTTC. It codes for CASSLRTTNEQFF.

CDR3 nucleotides: TGCGCCAGCAGCCTCGGACAGTCCAATCAGCCCCAGCATTTT. Its translation: CASSLGQSNQPQHF. This chain connects TRBV4-1 to TRBJ1-5; tentative D call: TRBD1 (6 bases). Germline CDR1 and CDR2: MGHRA and YSYEKL. With 4 bases removed from V and 3 bases from J, the gap between germline ends came to 10 bases. The CDR3 runs 14 residues.

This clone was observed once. In DNA, the CDR3 is TGTGCCACCCGACAGAGGAACACCGGGGAGCTGTTTTTT. Amino acids: CATRQRNTGELFF. This sequence joins TRBV21-1 and TRBJ2-2; TRBD1, as called in the table, went unchecked against the DNA. TRBV21-1 constitutes a pseudogene. There are 13 residues in the CDR3.

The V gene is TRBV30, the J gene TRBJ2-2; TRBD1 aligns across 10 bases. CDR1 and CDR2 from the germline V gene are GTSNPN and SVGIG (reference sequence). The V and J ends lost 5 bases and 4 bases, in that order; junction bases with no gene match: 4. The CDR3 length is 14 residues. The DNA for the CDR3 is TGTGCCTGGCAAGGACAGGGGGGCACCGGGGAGCTGTTTTTT. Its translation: CAWQGQGGTGELFF.

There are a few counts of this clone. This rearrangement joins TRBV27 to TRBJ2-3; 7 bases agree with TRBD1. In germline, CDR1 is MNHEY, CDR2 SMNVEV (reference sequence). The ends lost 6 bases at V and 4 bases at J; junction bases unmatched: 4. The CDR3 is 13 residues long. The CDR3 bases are TGTGCCAGCAGAGGCGGACAGGCAGATACGCAGTATTTT. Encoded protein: CASRGGQADTQYF.

CDR3 loop: CASSSGEVYEQYF. DNA for the CDR3: TGTGCCAGCTCTAGCGGGGAGGTCTACGAGCAGTACTTC. V is TRBV27 and J is TRBJ2-7; 9 nucleotides align to TRBD2. Germline V gives CDR1 MNHEY, CDR2 SMNVEV (reference sequence). This CDR3 comprises 13 residues. Unmatched junction bases numbered 5, after V lost 8 bases and J lost 3 bases.

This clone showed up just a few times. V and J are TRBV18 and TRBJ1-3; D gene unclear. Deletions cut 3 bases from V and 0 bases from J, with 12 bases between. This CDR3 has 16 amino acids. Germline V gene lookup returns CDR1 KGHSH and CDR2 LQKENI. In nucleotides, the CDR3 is TGTGCCAGCTCACCGGTACCGATGAGCTCTGGAAACACCATATATTTT. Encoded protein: CASSPVPMSSGNTIYF. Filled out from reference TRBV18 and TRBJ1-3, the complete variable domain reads NAGVMQNPRHLVRRRGQEARLRCSPMKGHSHVYWYRQLPEEGLKFMVYLQKENIIDESGMPKERFSAEFPKEGPSILRIQQVVRGDSAAYFCASSPVPMSSGNTIYFGEGSWLTVV.

CDR3 nucleotide sequence: TGTGCCACCAGCAGAGATCCCCTAGCGGGAGTTAATGAGCAGTTCTTC. Translated, it gives CATSRDPLAGVNEQFF. The chain uses TRBV15 and TRBJ2-1; 10 nucleotides match TRBD2. The V gene end was trimmed by 0 bases and the J gene end by 7 bases; junction bases not matched to a gene: 6. The CDR3 contains 16 residues. The germline V gene encodes CDR1 LNHNV and CDR2 YYDKDF (reference sequence).

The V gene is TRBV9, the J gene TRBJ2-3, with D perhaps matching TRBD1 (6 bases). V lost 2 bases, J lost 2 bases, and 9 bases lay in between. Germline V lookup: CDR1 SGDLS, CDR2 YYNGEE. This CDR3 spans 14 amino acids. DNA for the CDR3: TGTGCCAGCAGCGTCGGGGACACCACAGATACGCAGTATTTT. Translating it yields CASSVGDTTDTQYF.